Shown below are 20 T cell receptor beta chains from a single sample sequenced in a study of cytomegalovirus exposure and HLA in healthy donors (dated by TCRdb to about 2017). Library method: the immunoSEQ multiplex PCR assay. A mixture of 60 forward primers for TCR Vbeta segments and 13 reverse primers for TCR Jbeta segments was used in the multiplex PCR. TCRdb re-hosts the immuneACCESS table, in-frame sequences only. Its copies lack some clones; in the studies checked, an unresolved V gene accounts for under half of them, and the cause for the rest is not known. The sample has more than 110,000 clones on record, roughly three quarters of them singletons. The ten most abundant clones make up roughly 0.87% of the sample. Specimen: PBMCs. The receptors were gathered from a young man in good health and CMV-seronegative.

This chain connects TRBV6-5 to TRBJ1-4; D uncertain. Germline CDR1 MNHEY, CDR2 SVGAGI. Trimming removed 6 bases from V and 8 bases from J, with 10 bases in between. The CDR3 extends over 12 amino acids. This CDR3 reads CASSPGGEKLFF. CDR3 in DNA: TGTGCCAGCAGCCCGGGAGGGGAAAAACTGTTTTTT.

The chain carries TRBV5-6 and TRBJ2-1; D call uncertain. The V and J ends lost 5 bases and 3 bases respectively, with 9 bases between them. The CDR3 covers 13 residues. Germline lookup yields CDR1 SGHDT and CDR2 YYEEEE. CDR3 DNA: TGTGCCAGCAGTTACCAGAACTACAATGAGCAGTTCTTC. This sequence encodes CASSYQNYNEQFF.

The rearrangement links TRBV19 to TRBJ1-3; 7 positions agree with TRBD1. The junction had 5 bases not matched to a gene; V was cut back by 3 bases and J by 3 bases. This CDR3 comprises 15 residues. Germline V gives CDR1 LNHDA, CDR2 SQIVND (reference sequence). In DNA form, the CDR3 reads TGTGCCAGTAGTATCGGCCAGGGGGATGGAAACACCATATATTTT. Translated, it gives CASSIGQGDGNTIYF.

This chain uses TRBV7-9 with TRBJ2-5; D is ambiguous. The CDR3 extends over 10 amino acids. Germline CDR1 reads SEHNR; CDR2 reads FQNEAQ (reference sequence). The V end was cut by 7 bases, the J end by 5 bases, with 5 bases between. The CDR3 spells CASNGETQYF. The DNA for the CDR3 is TGTGCCAGCAACGGGGAGACCCAGTACTTC.

The rearrangement uses TRBV7-2 and TRBJ1-5, with a possible D match to TRBD1 (5 bases). Trimming took off 2 bases at V and 0 bases at J, with 11 bases between the two ends. Looked up from germline, CDR1 is SGHTA and CDR2 is FQGNSA. The CDR3 consists of 16 residues. CDR3 bases: TGTGCCAGCAGCTTAACCAGGGCACATAGCAATCAGCCCCAGCATTTT. It codes for CASSLTRAHSNQPQHF.

The chain is built from TRBV4-2 and TRBJ2-7; 10 bases are a match to TRBD1. The V segment lost 4 bases and the J segment 4 bases; nucleotides outside the gene matches: 4. There are 14 residues in the CDR3. Germline CDR1 reads LGHNA; CDR2 reads YNFKEQ. The CDR3 protein is CASSLGTGEYEQYF. The CDR3 bases are TGTGCCAGCAGCCTCGGGACAGGGGAGTACGAGCAGTACTTC.

This chain links TRBV9 with TRBJ1-1; D possibly corresponds to TRBD1 (6 bases). V dropped 3 bases and J dropped 3 bases, with 15 bases sitting between them. The CDR3 has 15 residues. Germline assignment: CDR1 SGDLS and CDR2 YYNGEE. CDR3 sequence reads: CASSAIQTGHTEAFF. CDR3 sequence (DNA): TGTGCCAGCAGCGCCATACAGACAGGCCACACTGAAGCTTTCTTT.

The CDR3 nucleotides are TGTGCCAGCAGCTTAGAGTCGACAGGGGCCGCGCCCTATGGCTACACCTTC. This translates into CASSLESTGAAPYGYTF. The chain recombines TRBV11-2 with TRBJ1-2; TRBD1 matches 8 bases. There are 17 residues in the CDR3. Germline V gives CDR1 SGHAT, CDR2 FQNNGV. The ends lost 0 bases at V and 4 bases at J; junction bases unmatched: 10.

The chain couples TRBV15 to TRBJ1-5, with D possibly being TRBD1 (5 bases). The CDR3 is 15 amino acids. CDR1 and CDR2 (germline): LNHNV, YYDKDF (reference sequence). Trimming removed 0 bases at V and 3 bases at J, with 9 bases between. CDR3 nucleotide sequence: TGTGCCACCAGCAGAGAGGGGGACTCCAATCAGCCCCAGCATTTT. Translating it yields CATSREGDSNQPQHF.

The J gene is TRBJ2-6, the V gene TRBV7-2; 10 bases fit TRBD1. The germline V gene has CDR1 SGHTA and CDR2 FQGNSA. The ends lost 5 bases at V and 0 bases at J; junction bases unmatched: 7. This CDR3 is 18 amino acids long. CDR3 protein: CASSETGGLNSGANVLTF. As DNA, the CDR3 is TGTGCCAGCAGCGAGACAGGGGGCCTCAACTCTGGGGCCAACGTCCTGACTTTC. The full variable domain, its missing parts supplied by reference TRBV7-2 and TRBJ2-6, is GAGVSQSPSNKVTEKGKDVELRCDPISGHTALYWYRQSLGQGLEFLIYFQGNSAPDKSGLPSDRFSAERTGGSVSTLTIQRTQQEDSAVYLCASSETGGLNSGANVLTFGAGSRLTVL.

This sequence joins TRBV2 and TRBJ2-5; TRBD2 matches at 8 bases. The CDR3 is 12 amino acids. From germline, CDR1 is SNHLY and CDR2 FYNNEI. Losses at the gene ends were 5 bases for V and 5 bases for J; bases not matched to a gene: 1. CDR3 amino acids: CASSSGGETQYF. CDR3 nucleotide sequence: TGTGCCAGCAGTAGCGGGGGTGAGACCCAGTACTTC.

The V call is TRBV19, the J call TRBJ1-3, with D uncertain. The CDR3 totals 15 residues. With 2 bases removed from V and 2 bases from J, the gap between germline ends came to 10 bases. The germline V gene encodes CDR1 LNHDA and CDR2 SQIVND (reference sequence). The CDR3 here is CASSITAGTGNTIYF. DNA of the CDR3: TGTGCCAGTAGTATAACGGCAGGCACTGGAAACACCATATATTTT.

V and J are TRBV5-1 and TRBJ1-2; D unresolved. The CDR3 has 14 amino acids. V shed 4 bases and J shed 7 bases, with 17 bases lying between them. In germline, CDR1 is SGHRS, CDR2 YFSETQ. The CDR3 loop reads CASSRNVNALGYTF. CDR3 in DNA: TGCGCCAGCAGCCGTAATGTTAACGCGCTTGGCTACACCTTC. The full variable domain, with the rest looked up from reference TRBV5-1 and TRBJ1-2, is KAGVTQTPRYLIKTRGQQVTLSCSPISGHRSVSWYQQTPGQGLQFLFEYFSETQRNKGNFPGRFSGRQFSNSRSEMNVSTLELGDSALYLCASSRNVNALGYTFGSGTRLTVV.

This chain joins TRBV23-1 and TRBJ2-7; TRBD1 might be the D (5 bases). TRBV23-1 is identified as an open reading frame with a role that is uncertain. Trimming took 4 bases from V and 2 from J, leaving 15 bases between them. The CDR3 runs to 15 residues. CDR3 in DNA: TGCGCCAGCAGTCGACACAGGTCCGACCCCTACGAGCAGTACTTC. Protein sequence: CASSRHRSDPYEQYF.

This clone was counted a few times. V and J are TRBV10-2 and TRBJ1-5; 7 bases line up with TRBD1. With 4 bases clipped from V and 6 bases from J, the junction kept 12 bases outside the gene matches. CDR1 and CDR2 (germline): WSHSY, SAAADI. There are 16 residues in the CDR3. This chain's CDR3 is CASSGEGAGWFQPQHF. CDR3 DNA: TGCGCCAGCAGTGGAGAGGGGGCAGGGTGGTTTCAGCCCCAGCATTTT.

The DNA for the CDR3 is TGTGCCAGCAGTAGAACAGGGGGTTCTTACAATGAGCAGTTCTTC. Translation: CASSRTGGSYNEQFF. V is TRBV6-5 and J is TRBJ2-1; TRBD1 agrees at 8 bases. The CDR3 runs 15 residues. Germline V lookup: CDR1 MNHEY, CDR2 SVGAGI. Trimming cost V 5 bases and J 4 bases; bases outside gene matches: 7.

The genes are TRBV12-5 and TRBJ2-5; 9 bases map to TRBD1. In germline, CDR1 is LGHNT, CDR2 FRNRAP. V shed 5 bases, J shed 3 bases, and the junction held 4 bases outside the gene matches. CDR3 length: 14 residues. The CDR3 here is CASGPGDREETQYF. The CDR3 bases are TGTGCTAGTGGTCCGGGGGACAGGGAAGAGACCCAGTACTTC.

This rearrangement joins TRBV27 to TRBJ1-2, with D perhaps TRBD1 (5 bases). The length of the CDR3 is 15 residues. V shed 7 bases and J shed 4 bases, with 19 bases lying between them. Germline values: CDR1 MNHEY, CDR2 SMNVEV (reference sequence). CDR3 in amino acids: CASKVQDRPSYGYTF. CDR3 coding DNA: TGTGCCAGCAAGGTACAGGATCGACCCTCCTATGGCTACACCTTC.

V usage is TRBV5-8 and J usage is TRBJ1-5; no definite D call. This CDR3 spans 17 amino acids. CDR1 is SGHTS, CDR2 YDEGEE, per germline. Trimming shortened V by 1 base and J by 0 bases, and 14 bases separated the two germline ends. The CDR3 loop reads CASSLSSSTYSNQPQHF. CDR3 in DNA: TGTGCCAGCAGCTTGAGTTCAAGTACATATAGCAATCAGCCCCAGCATTTT.

The chain links TRBV9 to TRBJ1-3; the match to TRBD1 covers 8 bases. With V trimmed by 0 bases and J by 4 bases, 0 bases remained unmatched. This CDR3 comprises 14 residues. Germline-derived CDR1 and CDR2 are SGDLS and YYNGEE. The CDR3 sequence: CASSVGDRGNTIYF. CDR3 in DNA: TGTGCCAGCAGCGTAGGGGACAGGGGAAACACCATATATTTT.